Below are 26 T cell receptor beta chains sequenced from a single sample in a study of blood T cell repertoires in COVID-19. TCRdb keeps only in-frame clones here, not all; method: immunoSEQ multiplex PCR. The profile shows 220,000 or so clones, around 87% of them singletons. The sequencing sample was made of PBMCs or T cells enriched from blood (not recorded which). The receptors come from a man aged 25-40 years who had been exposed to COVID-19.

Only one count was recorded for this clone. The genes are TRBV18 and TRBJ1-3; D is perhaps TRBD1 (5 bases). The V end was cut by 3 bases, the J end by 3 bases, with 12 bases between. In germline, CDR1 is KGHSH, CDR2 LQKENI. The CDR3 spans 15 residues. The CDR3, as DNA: TGTGCCAGCTCACCCTCAGGGCGCGGTGGAAACACCATATATTTT. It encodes CASSPSGRGGNTIYF.

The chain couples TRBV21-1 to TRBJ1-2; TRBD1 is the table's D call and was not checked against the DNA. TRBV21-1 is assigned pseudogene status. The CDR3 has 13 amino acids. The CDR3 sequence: CASPQTGPYGYTF. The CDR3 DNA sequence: TGTGCCAGCCCCCAGACAGGGCCCTATGGCTACACCTTC.

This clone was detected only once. CDR3 coding DNA: TGCGCCAGCAGCCAAAGGCCAGGGGGCTCCTACAATGAGCAGTTCTTC. Its protein is CASSQRPGGSYNEQFF. The chain employs TRBV4-1 and TRBJ2-1, with 7 bases fitting TRBD1. V was clipped by 2 bases and J by 0 bases; unmatched bases: 4. CDR3 length equals 16 residues. From germline, CDR1 is MGHRA and CDR2 YSYEKL.

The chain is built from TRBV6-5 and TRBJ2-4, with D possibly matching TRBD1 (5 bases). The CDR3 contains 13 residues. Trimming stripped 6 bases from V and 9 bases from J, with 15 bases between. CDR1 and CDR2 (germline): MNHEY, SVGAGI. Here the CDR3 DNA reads TGTGCCAGCAGCATACGAGACAGAAGCATTCAGTACTTC. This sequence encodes CASSIRDRSIQYF.

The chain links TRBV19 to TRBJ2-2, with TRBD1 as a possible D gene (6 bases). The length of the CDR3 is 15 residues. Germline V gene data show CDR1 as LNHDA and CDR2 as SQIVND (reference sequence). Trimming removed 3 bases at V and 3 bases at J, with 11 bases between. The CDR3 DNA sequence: TGTGCCAGTAGTATGTCGGGACAACACACCGGGGAGCTGTTTTTT. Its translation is CASSMSGQHTGELFF.

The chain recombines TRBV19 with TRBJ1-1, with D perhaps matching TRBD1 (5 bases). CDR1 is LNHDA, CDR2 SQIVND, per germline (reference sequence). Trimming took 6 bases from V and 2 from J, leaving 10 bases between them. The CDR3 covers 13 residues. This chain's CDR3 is CASSRTGNTEAFF. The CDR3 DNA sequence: TGTGCCAGTAGCCGCACAGGCAACACTGAAGCTTTCTTT.

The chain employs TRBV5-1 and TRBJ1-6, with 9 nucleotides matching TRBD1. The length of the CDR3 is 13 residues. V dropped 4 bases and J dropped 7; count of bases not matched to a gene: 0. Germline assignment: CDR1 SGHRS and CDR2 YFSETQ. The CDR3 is CASSGQGNSPLHF. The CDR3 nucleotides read TGCGCCAGCAGCGGACAGGGGAATTCACCCCTCCACTTT.

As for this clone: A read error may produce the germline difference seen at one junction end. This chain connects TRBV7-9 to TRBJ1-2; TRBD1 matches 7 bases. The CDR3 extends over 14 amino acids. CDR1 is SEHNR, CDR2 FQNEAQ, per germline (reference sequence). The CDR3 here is CASSFEGASDPLSF. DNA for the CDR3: TGTGCCAGCAGCTTCGAGGGGGCCTCCGACCCCCTTTCTTTC. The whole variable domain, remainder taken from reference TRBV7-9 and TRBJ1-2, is DTGVSQNPRHKITKRGQNVTFRCDPISEHNRLYWYRQTLGQGPEFLTYFQNEAQLEKSRLLSDRFSAERPKGSFSTLEIQRTEQGDSAMYLCASSFEGASDPLSFGSGTRLTVV.

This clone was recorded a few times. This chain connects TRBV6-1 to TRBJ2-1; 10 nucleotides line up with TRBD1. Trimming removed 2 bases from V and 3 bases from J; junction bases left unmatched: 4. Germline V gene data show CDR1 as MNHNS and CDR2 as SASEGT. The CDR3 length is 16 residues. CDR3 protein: CASSEQGTGDYNEQFF. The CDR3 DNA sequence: TGTGCCAGCAGTGAACAAGGGACAGGGGACTACAATGAGCAGTTCTTC.

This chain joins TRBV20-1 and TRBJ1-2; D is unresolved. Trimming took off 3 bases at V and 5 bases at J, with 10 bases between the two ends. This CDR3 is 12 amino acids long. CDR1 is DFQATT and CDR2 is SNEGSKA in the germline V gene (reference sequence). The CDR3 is CSASEEEYGYTF. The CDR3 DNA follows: TGCAGTGCTAGTGAGGAGGAGTATGGCTACACCTTC.

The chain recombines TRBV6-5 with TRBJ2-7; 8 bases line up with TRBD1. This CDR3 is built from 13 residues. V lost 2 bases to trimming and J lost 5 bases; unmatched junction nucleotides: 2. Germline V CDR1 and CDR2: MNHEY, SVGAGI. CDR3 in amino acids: CASSYVTGDEQYF. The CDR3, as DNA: TGTGCCAGCAGTTACGTGACAGGGGACGAGCAGTACTTC.

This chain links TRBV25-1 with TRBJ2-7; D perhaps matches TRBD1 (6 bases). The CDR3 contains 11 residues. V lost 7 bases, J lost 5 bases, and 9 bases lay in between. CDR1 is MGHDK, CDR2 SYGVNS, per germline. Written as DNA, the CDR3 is TGTGCCAGCACCAGGACAGACGAGCAGTACTTC. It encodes CASTRTDEQYF.

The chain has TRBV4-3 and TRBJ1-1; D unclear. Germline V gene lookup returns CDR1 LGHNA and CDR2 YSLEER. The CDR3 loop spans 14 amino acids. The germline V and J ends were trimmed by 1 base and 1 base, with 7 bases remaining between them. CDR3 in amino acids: CASSQGYRNTEAFF. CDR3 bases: TGCGCCAGCAGCCAAGGGTACAGGAACACTGAAGCTTTCTTT.

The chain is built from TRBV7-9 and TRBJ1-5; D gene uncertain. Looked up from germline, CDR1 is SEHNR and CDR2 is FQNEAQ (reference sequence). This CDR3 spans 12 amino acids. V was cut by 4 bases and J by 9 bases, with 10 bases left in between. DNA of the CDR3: TGTGCCAGCAGCTACGACACCGGGCCCCAGCATTTT. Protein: CASSYDTGPQHF. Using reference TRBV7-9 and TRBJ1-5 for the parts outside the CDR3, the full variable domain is DTGVSQNPRHKITKRGQNVTFRCDPISEHNRLYWYRQTLGQGPEFLTYFQNEAQLEKSRLLSDRFSAERPKGSFSTLEIQRTEQGDSAMYLCASSYDTGPQHFGDGTRLSIL.

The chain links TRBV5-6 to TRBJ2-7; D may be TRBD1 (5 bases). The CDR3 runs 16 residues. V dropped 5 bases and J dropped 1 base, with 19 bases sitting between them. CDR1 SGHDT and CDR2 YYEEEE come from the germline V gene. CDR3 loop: CASRSLTLGVSYEQYF. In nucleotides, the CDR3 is TGTGCCAGCAGGTCTTTAACGTTAGGGGTATCCTACGAGCAGTACTTC.

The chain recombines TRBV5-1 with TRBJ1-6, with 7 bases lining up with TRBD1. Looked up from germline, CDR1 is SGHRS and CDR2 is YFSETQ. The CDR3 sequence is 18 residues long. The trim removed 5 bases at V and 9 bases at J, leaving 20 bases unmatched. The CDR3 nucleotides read TGCGCCAGCAGTAGAAGCGGGGGAAACAGGGGCGAATCTTCACCCCTCCACTTT. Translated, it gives CASSRSGGNRGESSPLHF.

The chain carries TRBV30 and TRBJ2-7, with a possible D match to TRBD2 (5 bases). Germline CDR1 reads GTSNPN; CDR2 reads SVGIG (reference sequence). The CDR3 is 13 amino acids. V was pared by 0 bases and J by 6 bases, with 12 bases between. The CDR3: CAWSVHNSGEQYF. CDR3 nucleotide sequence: TGTGCCTGGAGTGTACATAACAGCGGCGAGCAGTACTTC.

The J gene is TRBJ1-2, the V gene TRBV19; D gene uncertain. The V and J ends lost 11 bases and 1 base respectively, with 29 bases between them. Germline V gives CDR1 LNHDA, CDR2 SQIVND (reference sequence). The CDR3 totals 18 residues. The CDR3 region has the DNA TGTGCCGCCAGTAGTATAGACTTGAGTGGAGACGGTAACTATGGCTACACCTTC. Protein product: CAASSIDLSGDGNYGYTF.

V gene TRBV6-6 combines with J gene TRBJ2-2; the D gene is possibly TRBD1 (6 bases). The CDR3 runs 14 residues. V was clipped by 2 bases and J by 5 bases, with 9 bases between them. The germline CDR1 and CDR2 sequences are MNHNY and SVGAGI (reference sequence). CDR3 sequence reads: CASSYTDRTGELFF. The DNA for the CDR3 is TGTGCCAGCAGTTACACCGACAGGACCGGGGAGCTGTTTTTT.

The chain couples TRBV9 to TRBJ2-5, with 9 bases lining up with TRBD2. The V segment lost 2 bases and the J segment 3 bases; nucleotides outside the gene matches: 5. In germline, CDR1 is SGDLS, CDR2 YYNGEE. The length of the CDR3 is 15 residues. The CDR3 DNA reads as TGTGCCAGCAGCGTCAGCGGGGGGTCAAAAGAGACCCAGTACTTC. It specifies CASSVSGGSKETQYF.

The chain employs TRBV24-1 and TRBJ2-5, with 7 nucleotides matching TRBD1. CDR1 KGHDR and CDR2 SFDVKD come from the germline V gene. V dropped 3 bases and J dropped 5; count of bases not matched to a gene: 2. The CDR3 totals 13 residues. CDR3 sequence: CATSDNRGETQYF. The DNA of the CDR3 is TGTGCCACCAGTGATAACAGGGGCGAGACCCAGTACTTC.

CDR3 loop: CASSPRLAGGEQFF. The CDR3 DNA sequence: TGTGCCAGCTCACCACGACTAGCGGGGGGGGAGCAGTTCTTC. The rearrangement uses TRBV18 and TRBJ2-1; TRBD2 matches at 14 bases. Germline CDR1 is KGHSH and CDR2 is LQKENI. This CDR3 has 14 amino acids. V was pared by 1 base and J by 10 bases, with 0 bases of the junction left unmatched. The full variable domain, completed using reference TRBV18 and TRBJ2-1, is NAGVMQNPRHLVRRRGQEARLRCSPMKGHSHVYWYRQLPEEGLKFMVYLQKENIIDESGMPKERFSAEFPKEGPSILRIQQVVRGDSAAYFCASSPRLAGGEQFFGPGTRLTVL.

CDR3 nucleotides: TGCGCCAGCAGCGCTGGACCCGGGACAGTGCCCCCGGGTAATGAAAAACTGTTTTTT. Translated, it gives CASSAGPGTVPPGNEKLFF. The J gene is TRBJ1-4, the V gene TRBV5-1; TRBD1 agrees at 7 bases. This CDR3 has 19 residues. V was pared by 4 bases and J by 4 bases, with 19 bases of the junction left unmatched. Germline V gene data show CDR1 as SGHRS and CDR2 as YFSETQ.

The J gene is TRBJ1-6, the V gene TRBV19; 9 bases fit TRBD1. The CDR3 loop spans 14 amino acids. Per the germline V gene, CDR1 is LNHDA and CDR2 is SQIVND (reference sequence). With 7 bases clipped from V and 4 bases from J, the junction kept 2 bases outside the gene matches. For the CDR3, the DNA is TGTGCCAGTATGGGGACAGGGTATAATTCACCCCTCCACTTT. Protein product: CASMGTGYNSPLHF.

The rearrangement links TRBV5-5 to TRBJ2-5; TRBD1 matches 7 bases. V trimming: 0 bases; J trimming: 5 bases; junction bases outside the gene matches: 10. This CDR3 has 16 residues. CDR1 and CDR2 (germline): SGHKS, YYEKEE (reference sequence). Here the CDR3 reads CASSLVPTGFFETQYF. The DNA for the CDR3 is TGTGCCAGCAGCTTGGTTCCGACAGGGTTTTTCGAGACCCAGTACTTC.

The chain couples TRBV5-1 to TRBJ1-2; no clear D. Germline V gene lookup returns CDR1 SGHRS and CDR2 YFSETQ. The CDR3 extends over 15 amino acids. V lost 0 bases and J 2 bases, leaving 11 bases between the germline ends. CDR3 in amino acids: CASSLVVTGNYGYTF. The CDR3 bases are TGCGCCAGCAGCTTGGTTGTTACGGGAAACTATGGCTACACCTTC. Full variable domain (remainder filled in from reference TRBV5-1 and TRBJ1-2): KAGVTQTPRYLIKTRGQQVTLSCSPISGHRSVSWYQQTPGQGLQFLFEYFSETQRNKGNFPGRFSGRQFSNSRSEMNVSTLELGDSALYLCASSLVVTGNYGYTFGSGTRLTVV.